This T cell receptor (beta chain) was recorded in a study of T cells in narcolepsy. Profiling relied on immunoSEQ multiplex PCR, and the TCRdb table lists in-frame clones only, not all of them. The profile covers 30,000 to 40,000 clones, with about 85% appearing a single time and around 0.86% taken by the ten largest. This clone was found once. The CDR3 covers 15 residues. CDR1 is SGHRS and CDR2 is YFSETQ in the germline V gene. The V and J ends lost 3 bases and 4 bases, in that order; junction bases with no gene match: 9. Material: CD45RA- memory CD4+ T cells from PBMCs. The rearrangement links TRBV5-1 to TRBJ1-1; the match to TRBD1 covers 7 bases. The receptor comes from a human donor with narcolepsy. CDR3 loop: CASSYGTAQSTEAFF. The CDR3 bases are TGCGCCAGCAGCTACGGGACAGCCCAAAGCACTGAAGCTTTCTTT.